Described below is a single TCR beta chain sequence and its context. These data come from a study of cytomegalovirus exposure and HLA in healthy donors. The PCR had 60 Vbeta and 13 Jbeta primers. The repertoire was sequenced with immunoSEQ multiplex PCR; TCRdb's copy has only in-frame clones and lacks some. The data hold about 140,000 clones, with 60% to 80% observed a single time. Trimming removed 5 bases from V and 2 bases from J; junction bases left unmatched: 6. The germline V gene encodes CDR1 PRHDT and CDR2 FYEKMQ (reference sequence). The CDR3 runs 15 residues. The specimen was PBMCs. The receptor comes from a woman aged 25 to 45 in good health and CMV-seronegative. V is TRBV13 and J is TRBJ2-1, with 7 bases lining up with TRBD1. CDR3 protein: CASSRTGVAYNEQFF. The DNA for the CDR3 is TGTGCCAGCAGCCGCACAGGGGTAGCCTACAATGAGCAGTTCTTC.